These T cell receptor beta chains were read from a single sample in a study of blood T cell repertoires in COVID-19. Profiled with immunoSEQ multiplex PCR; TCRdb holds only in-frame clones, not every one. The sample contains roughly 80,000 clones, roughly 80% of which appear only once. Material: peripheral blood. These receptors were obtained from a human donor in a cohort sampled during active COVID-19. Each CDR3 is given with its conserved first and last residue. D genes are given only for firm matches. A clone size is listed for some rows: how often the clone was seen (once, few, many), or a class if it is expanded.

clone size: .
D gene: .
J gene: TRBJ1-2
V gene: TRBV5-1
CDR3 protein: CASSLTDGEYGYTF
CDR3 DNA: TGCGCCAGCAGCTTGACAGACGGGGAGTATGGCTACACCTTC

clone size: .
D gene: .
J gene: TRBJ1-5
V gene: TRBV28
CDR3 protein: CATRGVGAQHF
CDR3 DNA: TGTGCCACGCGGGGGGTGGGGGCCCAGCATTTT

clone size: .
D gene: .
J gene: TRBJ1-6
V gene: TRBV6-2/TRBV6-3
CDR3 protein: CASSNTGLLGSPLHF
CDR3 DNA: TGTGCCAGCAGCAACACAGGGCTTTTGGGCTCACCCCTCCACTTT

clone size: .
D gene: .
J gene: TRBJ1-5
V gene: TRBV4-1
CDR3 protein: CASSQEARAGYNQPQHF
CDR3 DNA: TGCGCCAGCAGCCAAGAAGCAAGGGCAGGGTACAATCAGCCCCAGCATTTT

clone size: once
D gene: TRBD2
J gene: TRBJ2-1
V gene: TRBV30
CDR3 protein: CAWSVLAGGTRQFF
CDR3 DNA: TGTGCCTGGAGCGTGCTAGCGGGGGGAACCAGGCAGTTCTTC

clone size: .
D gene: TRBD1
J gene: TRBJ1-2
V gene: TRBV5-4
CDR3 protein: CASFTGGNRGYTF
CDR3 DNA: TGTGCCAGCTTCACAGGGGGCAATAGGGGCTACACCTTC

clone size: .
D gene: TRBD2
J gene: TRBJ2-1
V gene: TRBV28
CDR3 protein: CASSLTSGRRDNEQFF
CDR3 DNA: TGTGCCAGCAGTTTGACTAGCGGACGCAGAGACAATGAGCAGTTCTTC

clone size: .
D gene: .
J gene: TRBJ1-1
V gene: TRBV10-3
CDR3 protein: CAIRESGVRNLNQSAFF
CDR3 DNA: TGTGCCATCAGGGAATCAGGGGTGAGGAATTTGAATCAGTCAGCTTTCTTT

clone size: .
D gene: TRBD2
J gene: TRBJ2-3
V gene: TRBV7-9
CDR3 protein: CASSSLTSGGLRTDTQYF
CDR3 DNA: TGTGCCAGCAGCTCCCTGACTAGCGGGGGGCTCCGCACAGATACGCAGTATTTT

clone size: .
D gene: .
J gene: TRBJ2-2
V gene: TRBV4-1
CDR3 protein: CASSQAPLGSGVANTGELFF
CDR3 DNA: TGCGCCAGCAGCCAAGCTCCCCTGGGGTCGGGGGTCGCGAACACCGGGGAGCTGTTTTTT

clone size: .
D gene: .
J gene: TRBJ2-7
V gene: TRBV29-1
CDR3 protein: CSVGRGTNEQYF
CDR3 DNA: TGCAGCGTTGGACGAGGTACTAACGAGCAGTACTTC

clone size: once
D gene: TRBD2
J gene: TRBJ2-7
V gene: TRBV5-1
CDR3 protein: CASSLGTGLARHEQYF
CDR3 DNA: TGCGCCAGCAGCTTGGGGACGGGACTAGCGCGCCACGAGCAGTACTTC

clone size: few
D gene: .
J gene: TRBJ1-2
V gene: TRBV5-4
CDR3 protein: CASSLRQEYGYTF
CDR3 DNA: TGTGCCAGCAGCTTAAGACAGGAATATGGCTACACCTTC

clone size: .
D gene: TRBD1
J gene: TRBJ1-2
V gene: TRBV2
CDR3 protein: CATRGTAYGYTF
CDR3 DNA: TGTGCCACCAGAGGGACAGCATATGGCTACACCTTC

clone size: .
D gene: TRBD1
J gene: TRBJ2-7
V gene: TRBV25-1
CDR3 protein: CASYATGTEFYEQYF
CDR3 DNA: TGTGCCAGCTACGCGACCGGGACAGAGTTCTACGAGCAGTACTTC

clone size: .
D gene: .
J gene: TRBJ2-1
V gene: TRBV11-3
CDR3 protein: CASSLAGSYNEQFF
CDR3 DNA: TGTGCCAGCAGCTTAGCGGGGTCCTACAATGAGCAGTTCTTC

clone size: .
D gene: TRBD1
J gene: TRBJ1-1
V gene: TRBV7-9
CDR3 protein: CASRLDRARAEAFF
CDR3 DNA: TGTGCCAGCAGGTTGGACAGGGCCAGGGCTGAAGCTTTCTTT

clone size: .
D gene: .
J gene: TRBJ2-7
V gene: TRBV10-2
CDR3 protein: CASNEAPPQSYEQYF
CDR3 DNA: TGCGCCAGCAACGAAGCGCCCCCCCAGAGCTACGAGCAGTACTTC

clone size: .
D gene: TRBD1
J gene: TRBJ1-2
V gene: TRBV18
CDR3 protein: CASSRRTGTNSNYGYTF
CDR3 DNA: TGTGCCAGCTCCCGCAGGACAGGGACCAACTCTAACTATGGCTACACCTTC

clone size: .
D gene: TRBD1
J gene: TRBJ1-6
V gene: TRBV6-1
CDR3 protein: CASSEAQGASGSPLHF
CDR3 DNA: TGTGCCAGCAGTGAAGCACAGGGGGCCTCAGGTTCACCCCTCCACTTT

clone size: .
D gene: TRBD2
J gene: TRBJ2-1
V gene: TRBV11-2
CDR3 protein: CASSSLSGGAYEQFF
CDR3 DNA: TGTGCCAGCAGCTCCCTTAGCGGGGGGGCCTATGAGCAGTTCTTC

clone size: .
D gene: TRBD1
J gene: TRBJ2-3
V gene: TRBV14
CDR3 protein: CASSHGQGGPDTQYF
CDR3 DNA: TGTGCCAGCAGCCATGGACAGGGGGGGCCTGATACGCAGTATTTT

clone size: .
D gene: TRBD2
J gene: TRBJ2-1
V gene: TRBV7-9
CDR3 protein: CASSSNRAGGRYNEQFF
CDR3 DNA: TGTGCCAGCAGCTCAAATCGAGCGGGGGGGCGCTACAATGAGCAGTTCTTC

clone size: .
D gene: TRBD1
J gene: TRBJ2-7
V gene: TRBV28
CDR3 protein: CASTVPGTVYEQYF
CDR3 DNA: TGTGCCAGCACAGTACCCGGGACAGTCTACGAGCAGTACTTC

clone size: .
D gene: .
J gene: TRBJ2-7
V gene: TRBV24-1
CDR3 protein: CATSEGASYEQYF
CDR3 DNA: TGTGCCACCAGTGAGGGCGCCTCCTACGAGCAGTACTTC

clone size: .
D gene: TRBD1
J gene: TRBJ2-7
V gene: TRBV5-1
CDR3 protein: CASSLSGTGSYEQYF
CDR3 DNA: TGCGCCAGCAGCTTATCCGGGACAGGGTCCTACGAGCAGTACTTC

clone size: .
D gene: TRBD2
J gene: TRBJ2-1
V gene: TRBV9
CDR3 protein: CASSASSGVGDEQFF
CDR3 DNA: TGTGCCAGCAGCGCCTCTAGCGGGGTTGGCGATGAGCAGTTCTTC

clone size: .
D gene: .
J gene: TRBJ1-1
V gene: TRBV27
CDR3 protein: CASSSQMNTEAFF
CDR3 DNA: TGTGCCAGCAGTTCACAGATGAACACTGAAGCTTTCTTT

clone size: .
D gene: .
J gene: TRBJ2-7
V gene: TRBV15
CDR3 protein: CATSRDLDSDEQYF
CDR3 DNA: TGTGCCACCAGCAGAGACCTGGACAGTGACGAGCAGTACTTC

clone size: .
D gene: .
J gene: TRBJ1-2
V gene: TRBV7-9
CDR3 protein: CASSLETQGYGYTF
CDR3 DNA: TGTGCCAGCAGCTTAGAGACACAGGGCTATGGCTACACCTTC

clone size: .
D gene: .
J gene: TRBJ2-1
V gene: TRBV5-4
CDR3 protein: CASSSTVYNEQFF
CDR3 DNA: TGTGCCAGCAGCTCCACAGTGTACAATGAGCAGTTCTTC

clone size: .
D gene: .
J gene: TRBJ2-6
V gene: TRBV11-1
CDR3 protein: CASSLGGLSGANVLTF
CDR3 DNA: TGTGCCAGCAGCTTAGGAGGGTTGTCTGGGGCCAACGTCCTGACTTTC

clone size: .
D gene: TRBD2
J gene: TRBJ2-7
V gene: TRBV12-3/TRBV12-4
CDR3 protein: CASSLYLGGEQYF
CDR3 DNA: TGTGCCAGCAGTTTGTATTTGGGGGGGGAGCAGTACTTC

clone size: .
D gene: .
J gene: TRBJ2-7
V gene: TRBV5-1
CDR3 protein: CASSPAGHLISYEQYF
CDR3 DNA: TGCGCCAGCAGCCCGGCCGGACACCTGATCTCCTACGAGCAGTACTTC

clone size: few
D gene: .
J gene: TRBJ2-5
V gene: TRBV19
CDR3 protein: CASSIDYRVETQYF
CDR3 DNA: TGTGCCAGTAGTATAGATTACCGGGTTGAGACCCAGTACTTC

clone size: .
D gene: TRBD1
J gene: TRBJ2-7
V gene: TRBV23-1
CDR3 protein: CASSQSDRGSDYEQYF
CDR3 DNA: TGCGCCAGCAGTCAATCGGACAGGGGCTCGGACTACGAGCAGTACTTC

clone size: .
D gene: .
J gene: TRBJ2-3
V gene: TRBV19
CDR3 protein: CASSIAEGAGDTQYF
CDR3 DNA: TGTGCCAGTAGTATAGCGGAGGGGGCAGGAGATACGCAGTATTTT

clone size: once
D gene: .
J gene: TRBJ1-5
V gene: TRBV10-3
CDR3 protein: CAIRQDSNQPQHF
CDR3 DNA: TGTGCCATCAGACAAGATAGCAATCAGCCCCAGCATTTT

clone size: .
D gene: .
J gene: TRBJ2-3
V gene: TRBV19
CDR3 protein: CASTLDGTDTQYF
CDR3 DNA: TGTGCCAGTACCCTAGACGGCACAGATACGCAGTATTTT

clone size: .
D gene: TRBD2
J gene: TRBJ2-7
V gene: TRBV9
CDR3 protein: CASSVETGGTYEQYF
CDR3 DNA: TGTGCCAGCAGCGTAGAAACGGGGGGAACCTACGAGCAGTACTTC

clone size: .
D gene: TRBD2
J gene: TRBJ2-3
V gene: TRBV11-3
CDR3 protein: CASSLEGTSGGQDGSDTQYF
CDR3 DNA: TGTGCCAGCAGCTTAGAGGGAACGAGCGGGGGACAAGACGGGTCAGATACGCAGTATTTT

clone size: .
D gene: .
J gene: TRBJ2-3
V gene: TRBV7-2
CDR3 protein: CASSPGGRRDTQYF
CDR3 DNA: TGTGCCAGCAGTCCCGGGGGAAGGAGAGATACGCAGTATTTT

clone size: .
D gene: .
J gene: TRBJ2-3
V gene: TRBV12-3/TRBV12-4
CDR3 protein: CASRRISTDTQYF
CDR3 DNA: TGTGCCAGCAGGAGAATTAGCACAGATACGCAGTATTTT

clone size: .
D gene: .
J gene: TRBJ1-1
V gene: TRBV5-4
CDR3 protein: CASSSGPGAQAEAFF
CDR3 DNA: TGTGCCAGCAGCTCAGGCCCTGGGGCGCAGGCAGAAGCTTTCTTT

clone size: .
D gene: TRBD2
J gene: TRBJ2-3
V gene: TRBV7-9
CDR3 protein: CASSTRLAGFSTDTQYF
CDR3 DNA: TGTGCCAGCAGCACACGACTAGCGGGTTTTAGCACAGATACGCAGTATTTT

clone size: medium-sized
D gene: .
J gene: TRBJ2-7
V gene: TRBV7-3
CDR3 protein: CASSLNGPGEQYF
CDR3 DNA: TGTGCCAGCAGCTTAAACGGGCCGGGAGAGCAGTACTTC

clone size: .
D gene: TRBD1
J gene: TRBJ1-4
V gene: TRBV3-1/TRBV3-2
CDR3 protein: CASSPGGKLFF
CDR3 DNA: TGTGCCAGCAGTCCAGGGGGAAAACTGTTTTTT

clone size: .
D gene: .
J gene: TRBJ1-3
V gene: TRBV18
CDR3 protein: CASSPPGATGNTIYF
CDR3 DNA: TGTGCCAGCTCACCTCCAGGGGCCACTGGAAACACCATATATTTT

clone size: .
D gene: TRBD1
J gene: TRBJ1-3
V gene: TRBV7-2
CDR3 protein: CASSKDRGYSGNTIYF
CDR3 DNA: TGTGCCAGCAGCAAGGACAGGGGGTACTCTGGAAACACCATATATTTT

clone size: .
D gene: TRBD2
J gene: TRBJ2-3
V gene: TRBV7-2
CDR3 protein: CASSVGLARYTQYF
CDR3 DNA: TGTGCCAGCAGCGTGGGACTAGCGCGGTATACGCAGTATTTT

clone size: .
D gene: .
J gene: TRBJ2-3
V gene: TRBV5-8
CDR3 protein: CASSLHPPTKGSDTQYF
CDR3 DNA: TGTGCCAGCAGCTTGCATCCCCCAACTAAGGGGTCAGATACGCAGTATTTT

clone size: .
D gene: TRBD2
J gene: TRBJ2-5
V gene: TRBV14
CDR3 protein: CASSSGVGQETQYF
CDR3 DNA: TGTGCCAGCAGCAGCGGGGTTGGGCAAGAGACCCAGTACTTC

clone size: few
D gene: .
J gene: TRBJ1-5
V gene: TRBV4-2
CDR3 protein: CASSQESRVGPQHF
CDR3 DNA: TGTGCCAGCAGCCAAGAAAGCAGGGTTGGACCCCAGCATTTT

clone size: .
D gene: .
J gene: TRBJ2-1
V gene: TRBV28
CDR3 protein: CATQRGTQQFF
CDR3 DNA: TGTGCCACCCAGCGTGGGACTCAACAGTTCTTC

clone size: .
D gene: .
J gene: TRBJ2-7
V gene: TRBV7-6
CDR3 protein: CASAFPQGVHEQYF
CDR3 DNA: TGTGCCAGCGCATTCCCACAGGGCGTCCACGAGCAGTACTTC

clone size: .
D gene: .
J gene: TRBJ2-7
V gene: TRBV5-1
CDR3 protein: CASSGLAGGASSYEQYF
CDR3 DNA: TGCGCCAGCAGCGGATTAGCTGGGGGCGCTAGCTCCTACGAGCAGTACTTC

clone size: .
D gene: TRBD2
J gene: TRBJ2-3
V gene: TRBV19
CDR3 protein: CASTLAGITDTQYF
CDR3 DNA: TGTGCCAGTACCCTAGCGGGGATCACAGATACGCAGTATTTT

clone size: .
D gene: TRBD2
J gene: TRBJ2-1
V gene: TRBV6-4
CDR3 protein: CASSERGGGASNEQFF
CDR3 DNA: TGTGCCAGCAGTGAAAGAGGCGGGGGGGCAAGCAATGAGCAGTTCTTC

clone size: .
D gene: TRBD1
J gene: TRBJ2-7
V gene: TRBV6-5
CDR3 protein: CASRRTGSYEQYF
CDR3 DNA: TGTGCCAGCCGACGGACAGGATCCTACGAGCAGTACTTC